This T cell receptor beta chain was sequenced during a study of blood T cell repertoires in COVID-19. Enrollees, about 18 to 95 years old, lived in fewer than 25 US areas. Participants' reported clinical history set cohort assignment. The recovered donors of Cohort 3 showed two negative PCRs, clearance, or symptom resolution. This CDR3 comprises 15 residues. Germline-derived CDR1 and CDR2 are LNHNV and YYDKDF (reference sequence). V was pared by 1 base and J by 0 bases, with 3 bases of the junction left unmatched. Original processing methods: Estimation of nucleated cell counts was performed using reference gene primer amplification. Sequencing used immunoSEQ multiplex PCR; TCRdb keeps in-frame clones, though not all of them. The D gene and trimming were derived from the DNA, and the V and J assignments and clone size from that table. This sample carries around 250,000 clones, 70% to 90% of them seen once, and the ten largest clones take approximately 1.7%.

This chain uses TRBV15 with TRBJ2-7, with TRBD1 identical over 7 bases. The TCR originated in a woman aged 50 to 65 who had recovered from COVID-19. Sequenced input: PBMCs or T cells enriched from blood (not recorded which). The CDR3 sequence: CATSRGQGSSYEQYF. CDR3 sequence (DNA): TGTGCCACCAGCAGAGGACAGGGCAGCTCCTACGAGCAGTACTTC.